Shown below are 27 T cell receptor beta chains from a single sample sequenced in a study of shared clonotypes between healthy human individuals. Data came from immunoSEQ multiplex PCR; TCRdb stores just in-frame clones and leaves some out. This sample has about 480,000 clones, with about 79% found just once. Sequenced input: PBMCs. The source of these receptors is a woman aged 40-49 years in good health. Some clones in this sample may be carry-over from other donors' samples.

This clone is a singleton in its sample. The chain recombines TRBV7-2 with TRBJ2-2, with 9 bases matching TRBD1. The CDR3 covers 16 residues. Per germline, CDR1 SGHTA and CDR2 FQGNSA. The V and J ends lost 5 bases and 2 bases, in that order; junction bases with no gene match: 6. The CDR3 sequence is CASSRRQGVNTGELFF. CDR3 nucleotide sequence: TGTGCCAGCAGCCGCCGACAGGGGGTCAACACCGGGGAGCTGTTTTTT.

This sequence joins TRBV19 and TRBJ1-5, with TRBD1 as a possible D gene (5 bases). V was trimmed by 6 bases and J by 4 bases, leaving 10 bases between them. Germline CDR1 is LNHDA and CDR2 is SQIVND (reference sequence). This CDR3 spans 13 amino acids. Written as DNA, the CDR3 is TGTGCCAGTAGCCAGGGACCTAATCAGCCCCAGCATTTT. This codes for CASSQGPNQPQHF.

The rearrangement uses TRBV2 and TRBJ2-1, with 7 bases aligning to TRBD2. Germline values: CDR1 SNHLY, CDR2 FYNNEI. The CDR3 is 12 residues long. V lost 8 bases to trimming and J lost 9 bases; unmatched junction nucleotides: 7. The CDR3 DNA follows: TGTGCCAGCGGGGTGTGGGGGGGTGAGCAGTTCTTC. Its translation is CASGVWGGEQFF.

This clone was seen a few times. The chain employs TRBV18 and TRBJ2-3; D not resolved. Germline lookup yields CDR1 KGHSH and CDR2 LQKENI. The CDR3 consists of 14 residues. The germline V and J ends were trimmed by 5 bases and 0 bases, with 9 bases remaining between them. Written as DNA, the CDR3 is TGTGCCAGCTCAGACTTGACTAGCACAGATACGCAGTATTTT. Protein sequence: CASSDLTSTDTQYF.

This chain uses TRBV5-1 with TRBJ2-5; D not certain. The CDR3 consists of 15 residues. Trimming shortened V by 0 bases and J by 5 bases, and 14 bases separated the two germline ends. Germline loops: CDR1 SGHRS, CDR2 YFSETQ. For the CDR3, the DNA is TGCGCCAGCAGCTTGGCCATGGGTCCGTCGGAGACCCAGTACTTC. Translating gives CASSLAMGPSETQYF.

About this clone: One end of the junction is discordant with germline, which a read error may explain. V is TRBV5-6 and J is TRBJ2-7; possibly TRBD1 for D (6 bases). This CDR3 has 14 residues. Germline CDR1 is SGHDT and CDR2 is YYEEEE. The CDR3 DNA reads TGTGCCAGCAGCTCATTGACAGGCTCCGACGAGCAGTACTTC. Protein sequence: CASSSLTGSDEQYF.

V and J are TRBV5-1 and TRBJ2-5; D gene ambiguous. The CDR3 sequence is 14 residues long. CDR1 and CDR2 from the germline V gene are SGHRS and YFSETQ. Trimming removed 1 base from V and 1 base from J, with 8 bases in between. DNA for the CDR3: TGCGCCAGCAGCTTGTTAACCCCCCAAGAGACCCAGTACTTC. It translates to CASSLLTPQETQYF.

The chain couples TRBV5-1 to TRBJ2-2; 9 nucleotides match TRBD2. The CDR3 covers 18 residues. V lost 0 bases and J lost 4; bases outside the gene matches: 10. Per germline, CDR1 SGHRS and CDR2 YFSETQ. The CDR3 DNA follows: TGCGCCAGCAGCTTGGCCGGGACGACTAGCGGACTCACCGGGGAGCTGTTTTTT. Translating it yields CASSLAGTTSGLTGELFF.

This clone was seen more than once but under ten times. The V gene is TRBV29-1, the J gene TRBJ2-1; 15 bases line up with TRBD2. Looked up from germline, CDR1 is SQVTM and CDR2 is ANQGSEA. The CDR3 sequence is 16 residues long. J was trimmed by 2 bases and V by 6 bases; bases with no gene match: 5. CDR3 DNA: TGCAGCGTAGGGACTAGCGGGAGGTCTCCCTACAATGAGCAGTTCTTC. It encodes CSVGTSGRSPYNEQFF.

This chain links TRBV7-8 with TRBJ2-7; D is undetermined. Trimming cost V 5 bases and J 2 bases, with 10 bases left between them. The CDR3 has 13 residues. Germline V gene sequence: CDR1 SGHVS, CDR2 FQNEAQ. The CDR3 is CASSKYPTYEQYF. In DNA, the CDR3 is TGTGCCAGCAGCAAATATCCCACCTACGAGCAGTACTTC. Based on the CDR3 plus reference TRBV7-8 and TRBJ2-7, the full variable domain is GAGVSQSPRYKVAKRGQDVALRCDPISGHVSLFWYQQALGQGPEFLTYFQNEAQLDKSGLPSDRFFAERPEGSVSTLKIQRTQQEDSAVYLCASSKYPTYEQYFGPGTRLTVT.

The CDR3 region is CASSLGTNPYTGELFF. Written as DNA, the CDR3 is TGTGCCAGCAGCTTGGGAACCAACCCCTACACCGGGGAGCTGTTTTTT. The V gene is TRBV5-4, the J gene TRBJ2-2; D gene ambiguous. V lost 0 bases to trimming and J lost 3 bases, with 12 bases between them. CDR3 length: 16 residues. From germline, CDR1 is SGHNT and CDR2 YYREEE (reference sequence).

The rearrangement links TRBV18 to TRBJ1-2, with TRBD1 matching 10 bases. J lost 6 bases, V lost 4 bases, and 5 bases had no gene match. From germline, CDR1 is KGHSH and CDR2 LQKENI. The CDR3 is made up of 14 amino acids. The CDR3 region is CASSRRQGADGYTF. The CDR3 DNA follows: TGTGCCAGCTCACGGAGACAGGGGGCGGATGGCTACACCTTC. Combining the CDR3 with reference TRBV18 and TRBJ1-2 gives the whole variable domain NAGVMQNPRHLVRRRGQEARLRCSPMKGHSHVYWYRQLPEEGLKFMVYLQKENIIDESGMPKERFSAEFPKEGPSILRIQQVVRGDSAAYFCASSRRQGADGYTFGSGTRLTVV.

The CDR3 spells CSVESAGVDTQYF. The CDR3 coding sequence is TGCAGCGTTGAATCCGCGGGAGTGGATACGCAGTATTTT. The V gene is TRBV29-1, the J gene TRBJ2-3; 7 bases fit TRBD2. Germline trimming cut 2 bases from V and 6 bases from J; bases unmatched to any gene: 5. Germline values: CDR1 SQVTM, CDR2 ANQGSEA. The CDR3 is 13 amino acids.

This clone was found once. This CDR3 is CASSPSADSYNEQFF. The CDR3 DNA reads as TGTGCCAGCAGCCCCTCGGCAGATTCCTACAATGAGCAGTTCTTC. This chain uses TRBV9 with TRBJ2-1; D not certain. Trimming took 4 bases from V and 1 from J, leaving 12 bases between them. The CDR3 consists of 15 residues. Germline-derived CDR1 and CDR2 are SGDLS and YYNGEE.

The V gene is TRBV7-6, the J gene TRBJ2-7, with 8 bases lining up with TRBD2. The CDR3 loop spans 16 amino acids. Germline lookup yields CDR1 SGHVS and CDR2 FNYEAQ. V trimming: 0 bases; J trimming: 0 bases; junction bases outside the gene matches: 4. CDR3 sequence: CASSLAGAGVSYEQYF. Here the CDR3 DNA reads TGTGCCAGCAGCTTAGCGGGAGCGGGGGTCTCCTACGAGCAGTACTTC.

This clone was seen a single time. CDR3 region: CSANGQSDTQYF. The CDR3 DNA follows: TGCAGCGCAAATGGACAGTCAGATACGCAGTATTTT. The genes are TRBV29-1 and TRBJ2-3, with D possibly matching TRBD1 (6 bases). Trimming stripped 7 bases from V and 4 bases from J, with 12 bases between. The length of the CDR3 is 12 residues. The V gene's germline CDR1 is SQVTM and CDR2 ANQGSEA.

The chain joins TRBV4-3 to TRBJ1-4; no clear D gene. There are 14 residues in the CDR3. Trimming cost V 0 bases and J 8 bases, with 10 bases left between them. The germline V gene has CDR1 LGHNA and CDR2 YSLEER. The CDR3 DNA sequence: TGCGCCAGCAGCCAAGATGGGGATCTCGAAAAACTGTTTTTT. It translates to CASSQDGDLEKLFF.

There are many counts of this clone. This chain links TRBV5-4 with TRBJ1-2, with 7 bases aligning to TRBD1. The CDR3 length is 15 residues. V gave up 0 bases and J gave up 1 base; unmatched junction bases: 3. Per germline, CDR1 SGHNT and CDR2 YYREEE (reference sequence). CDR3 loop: CASSLVGQINYGYTF. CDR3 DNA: TGTGCCAGCAGCTTGGTGGGACAGATTAACTATGGCTACACCTTC.

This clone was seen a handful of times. CDR3 in DNA: TGCGCCAGCAGCCAGAGGACCCTCAACACTGAAGCTTTCTTT. Translating it yields CASSQRTLNTEAFF. The rearrangement joins TRBV4-1 to TRBJ1-1, with no clear D. V was trimmed by 3 bases and J by 2 bases, leaving 10 bases between them. CDR1 is MGHRA, CDR2 YSYEKL, per germline. There are 14 residues in the CDR3.

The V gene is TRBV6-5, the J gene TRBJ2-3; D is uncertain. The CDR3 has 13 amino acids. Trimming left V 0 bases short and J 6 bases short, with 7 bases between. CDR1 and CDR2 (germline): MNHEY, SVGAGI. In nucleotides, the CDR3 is TGTGCCAGCAGTTACTCGGGTGCGGATACGCAGTATTTT. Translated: CASSYSGADTQYF.

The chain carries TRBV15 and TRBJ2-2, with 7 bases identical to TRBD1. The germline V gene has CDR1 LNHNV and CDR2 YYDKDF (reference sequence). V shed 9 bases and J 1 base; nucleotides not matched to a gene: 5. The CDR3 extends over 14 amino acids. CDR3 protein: CATRGTENTGELFF. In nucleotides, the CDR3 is TGTGCCACACGAGGGACAGAGAACACCGGGGAGCTGTTTTTT.

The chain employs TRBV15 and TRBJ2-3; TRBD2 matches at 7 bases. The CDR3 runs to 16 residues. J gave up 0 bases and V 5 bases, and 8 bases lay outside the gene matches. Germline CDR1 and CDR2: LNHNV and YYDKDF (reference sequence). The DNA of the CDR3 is TGTGCCACCAGCCACTTGGGGGGGTCTAGCACAGATACGCAGTATTTT. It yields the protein CATSHLGGSSTDTQYF.

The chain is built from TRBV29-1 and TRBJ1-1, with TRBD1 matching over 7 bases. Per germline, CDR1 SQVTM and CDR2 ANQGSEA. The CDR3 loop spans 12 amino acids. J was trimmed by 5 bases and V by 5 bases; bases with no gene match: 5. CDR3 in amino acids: CSVRQGGTEAFF. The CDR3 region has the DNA TGCAGCGTTAGACAGGGAGGGACTGAAGCTTTCTTT.

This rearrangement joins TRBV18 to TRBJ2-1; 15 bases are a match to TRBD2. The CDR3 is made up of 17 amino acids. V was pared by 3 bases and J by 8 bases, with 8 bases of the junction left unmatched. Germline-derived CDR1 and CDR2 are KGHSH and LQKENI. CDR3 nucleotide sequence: TGTGCCAGCTCACCCCCCCGGACTAGCGGGAGGGCCTATGAGCAGTTCTTC. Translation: CASSPPRTSGRAYEQFF.

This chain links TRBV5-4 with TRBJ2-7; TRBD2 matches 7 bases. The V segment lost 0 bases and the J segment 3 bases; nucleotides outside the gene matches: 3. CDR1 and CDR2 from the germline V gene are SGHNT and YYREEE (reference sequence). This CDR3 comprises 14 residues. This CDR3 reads CASSLGLADYEQYF. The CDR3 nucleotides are TGTGCCAGCAGCTTGGGGCTAGCGGACTACGAGCAGTACTTC.

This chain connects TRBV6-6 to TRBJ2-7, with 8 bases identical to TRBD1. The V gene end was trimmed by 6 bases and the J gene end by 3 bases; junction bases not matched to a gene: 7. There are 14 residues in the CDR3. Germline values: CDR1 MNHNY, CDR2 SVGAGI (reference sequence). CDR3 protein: CASRLQGVLYEQYF. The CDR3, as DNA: TGTGCCAGCAGGTTACAGGGGGTACTCTACGAGCAGTACTTC.

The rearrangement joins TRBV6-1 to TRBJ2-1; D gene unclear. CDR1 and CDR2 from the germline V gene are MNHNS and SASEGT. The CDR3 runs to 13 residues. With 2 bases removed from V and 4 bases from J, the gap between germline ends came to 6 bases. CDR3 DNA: TGTGCCAGCAGTGAAAGCTATTACAATGAGCAGTTCTTC. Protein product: CASSESYYNEQFF.